Listed below are T cell receptor beta chains from one sample, sequenced in a study of T cells after posttransplantation cyclophosphamide. The method was immunoSEQ multiplex PCR; TCRdb's version includes in-frame clones alone and lacks a portion of them. Altogether over 6,000 clones were found in the sample, and no singletons occur. The sequenced sample was PBMCs, obtained after allogeneic stem cell transplant with posttransplant cyclophosphamide. These receptors originate from a male patient between 18 and 35 years old who received an allogeneic stem cell transplant from an unrelated donor, was CMV-positive, and had acute and chronic GVHD. Some T cells here may be from the graft donor. Each CDR3 is given with its conserved first and last residue. Each record gives: CDR3 length, J gene, clone size, D gene, V gene, CDR3 DNA, CDR3 protein. D genes are given only for firm matches. Each size is once, few or many counts, or a class when the clone is expanded.

13	TRBJ1-1	many	-	TRBV28	TGTGCCAGCTCCAATCCAGGGTTACCTGAAGCTTTCTTT	CASSNPGLPEAFF
15	TRBJ2-5	many	-	TRBV5-1	TGCGCCAGCAGCCAGGGGGGCCTGAACCAAGAGACCCAGTACTTC	CASSQGGLNQETQYF
14	TRBJ1-2	many	-	TRBV28	TGTGCCAGCAGTTTTAGGTCCAGGGCCTATGGCTACACCTTC	CASSFRSRAYGYTF
12	TRBJ1-1	many	-	TRBV5-1	TGCGCCAGCAGCTTGGTTGGTAGGGGAGCTTTCTTT	CASSLVGRGAFF
16	TRBJ2-3	many	TRBD2	TRBV10-2	TGCGCCAGCAGCGACCTCGGGACTAGCGGTGGGGATACGCAGTATTTT	CASSDLGTSGGDTQYF
13	TRBJ1-1	many	-	TRBV9	TGTGCCAGCAGCCCGGACACCAACACTGAAGCTTTCTTT	CASSPDTNTEAFF
22	TRBJ1-5	many	-	TRBV12-1	TGTGCCAGCAGCCGAGACCACCCGAGCCGGGACAGGGGTATTTCTAGCAATCAGCCCCAGCATTTT	CASSRDHPSRDRGISSNQPQHF
15	TRBJ1-1	many	TRBD1	TRBV2	TGTGCCAGCAGCGCTGACAGGGGGAAAACGACTGAAGCTTTCTTT	CASSADRGKTTEAFF
15	TRBJ2-6	many	-	TRBV13	TGTGCCAGCAGCTCTTGGGGGGTTGGGGCCAACGTCCTGACTTTC	CASSSWGVGANVLTF
15	TRBJ1-1	many	TRBD1	TRBV25-1	TGTGCCAGCAGTGAAGGACAGGGGAGGGTCGCTGAAGCTTTCTTT	CASSEGQGRVAEAFF
15	TRBJ1-1	many	TRBD1	TRBV6-5	TGTGCCAGCAGTTACTCAGGGGGCCTCGGCACTGAAGCTTTCTTT	CASSYSGGLGTEAFF
14	TRBJ1-2	many	-	TRBV4-2	TGTGCCAGCAGCCAAGCAGGGGAGACCTATGGCTACACCTTC	CASSQAGETYGYTF
14	TRBJ2-7	few	-	TRBV5-6	TGTGCCAGCAGCTTGGGCTCCGGGAATATCGAGCAGTACTTC	CASSLGSGNIEQYF
15	TRBJ2-4	many	-	TRBV5-1	TGCGCCAGCAGCAGATCTACAGGGAGTCAAAACATTCAGTACTTC	CASSRSTGSQNIQYF
14	TRBJ1-1	many	-	TRBV19	TGTGCCAGTAGTATTCAGACAGGGAACACTGAAGCTTTCTTT	CASSIQTGNTEAFF
12	TRBJ1-4	many	TRBD1	TRBV30	TGTGCCTGGGGGGGACAGGATGAAAAACTGTTTTTT	CAWGGQDEKLFF
15	TRBJ1-6	many	-	TRBV28	TGTGCCAGCAGTCTTAGTCAGGCCCCGCATTCACCCCTCCACTTT	CASSLSQAPHSPLHF
14	TRBJ2-5	many	-	TRBV6-6	TGTGCCAGCAGCAATGGTACAGGGTCGGAGACCCAGTACTTC	CASSNGTGSETQYF
11	TRBJ2-3	many	-	TRBV5-6	TGTGCCAGCAGATCCGGAGATACGCAGTATTTT	CASRSGDTQYF
13	TRBJ2-7	many	TRBD2	TRBV29-1	TGCAGCGCTTTAGCGGGGGGGCTCTACGAGCAGTACTTC	CSALAGGLYEQYF
15	TRBJ2-7	many	TRBD2	TRBV7-9	TGTGCCAGCAGCTTAACGGTAGCGGGGTTGTACGAGCAGTACTTC	CASSLTVAGLYEQYF
13	TRBJ2-7	many	-	TRBV7-9	TGTGCCAGCAGCTTAGGAGGGGGAATCGAGCAGTACTTC	CASSLGGGIEQYF
14	TRBJ1-2	many	-	TRBV28	TGTGCCAGCAGTTTATATACGGGAATCTATGGCTACACCTTC	CASSLYTGIYGYTF
14	TRBJ1-6	few	TRBD1	TRBV5-6	TGTGCCAGCAGCTTGGGGACAGGGGTTTCACCCCTCCACTTT	CASSLGTGVSPLHF
13	TRBJ2-1	many	-	TRBV13	TGTGCCAGCAGCACAGACGGTTACAATGAGCAGTTCTTC	CASSTDGYNEQFF
15	TRBJ1-3	many	-	TRBV7-9	TGTGCCAGCAGCGATCAAGGGAGCTCTGGAAACACCATATATTTT	CASSDQGSSGNTIYF
16	TRBJ1-1	many	TRBD1	TRBV28	TGTGCCAGCAGTTTGAAAAGGGGGCGATTTGACACTGAAGCTTTCTTT	CASSLKRGRFDTEAFF
14	TRBJ2-7	many	-	TRBV6-5	TGTGCCAGCAGTCCCCCCGGGGGGCTAAGGGAGCAGTACTTC	CASSPPGGLREQYF
18	TRBJ2-6	many	-	TRBV5-1	TGCGCCAGCAGCTTGGGCATGACGGGGGTTTCTGGGGCCAACGTCCTGACTTTC	CASSLGMTGVSGANVLTF
14	TRBJ1-1	many	-	TRBV7-2	TGTGCCAGCAGCTCGAGGGCAGCGAACACTGAAGCTTTCTTT	CASSSRAANTEAFF
17	TRBJ2-3	many	TRBD2	TRBV18	TGTGCCAGCTCACCTCGGAGCGGGGGCCTAAGCACAGATACGCAGTATTTT	CASSPRSGGLSTDTQYF
16	TRBJ1-1	many	-	TRBV28	TGTGCCAGCAGTTTATTAGGGCCAGGGGCGAACACTGAAGCTTTCTTT	CASSLLGPGANTEAFF
14	TRBJ2-7	many	-	TRBV5-1	TGCGCCAGCAGCTTGGAGAGGGTAACCTACGAGCAGTACTTC	CASSLERVTYEQYF
13	TRBJ1-4	many	-	TRBV4-2	TGTGCCAGCAGCCCCATTTCTAAGGAAAAACTGTTTTTT	CASSPISKEKLFF
14	TRBJ2-1	many	-	TRBV5-4	TGTGCCAGCAGCTTGGAAAGGGGGTCCAGGGAGCAGTTCTTC	CASSLERGSREQFF
15	TRBJ1-4	medium-sized	TRBD1	TRBV4-3	TGCGCCAGCAGCCCGCAGGGGGCAGCTAATGAAAAACTGTTTTTT	CASSPQGAANEKLFF
15	TRBJ1-4	many	TRBD1	TRBV5-6	TGTGCCAGCAGCTTGCCGAGGACAGGGAATGAAAAACTGTTTTTT	CASSLPRTGNEKLFF
15	TRBJ2-2	many	TRBD1	TRBV4-2	TGTGCCAGCAGCCCGGGACAGGGAGGTACCGGGGAGCTGTTTTTT	CASSPGQGGTGELFF
15	TRBJ1-2	many	TRBD1	TRBV10-3	TGTGCCATCAGAAATTCCGGGACAGGGGGCGAAGGCTACACCTTC	CAIRNSGTGGEGYTF
13	TRBJ2-3	many	TRBD1	TRBV5-1	TGCGCCAGCAACCCAGGGGGAGCAGATACGCAGTATTTT	CASNPGGADTQYF
16	TRBJ2-2	many	-	TRBV19	TGTGCCAGTAGTTCGTTACCGGGACTCGCAAACGGGGAGCTGTTTTTT	CASSSLPGLANGELFF
15	TRBJ1-2	few	TRBD1	TRBV29-1	TGCAGCGTTGAAAGGAGTCCACAGGGGATTTGGGGCTACACCTTC	CSVERSPQGIWGYTF
16	TRBJ1-5	many	TRBD1	TRBV28	TGTGCCAGCAGCCGACCGGGACAGGGGGCCAATCAGCCCCAGCATTTT	CASSRPGQGANQPQHF
15	TRBJ2-3	many	TRBD1	TRBV18	TGTGCCAGCTCACCGCCTGGGACAGGGTTATATACGCAGTATTTT	CASSPPGTGLYTQYF
13	TRBJ2-5	many	-	TRBV19	TGTGCCACCGCGGGACCACAAACAGAGACCCAGTACTTC	CATAGPQTETQYF
14	TRBJ1-5	many	-	TRBV7-9	TGTGCCAGCAGCTTAGGGACAGACCTTCAGCCCCAGCATTTT	CASSLGTDLQPQHF
13	TRBJ1-2	many	-	TRBV29-1	TGCAGCGATGCCGATCGCCAGGGGTACGGCTACACCTTC	CSDADRQGYGYTF
13	TRBJ2-4	medium-sized	TRBD1	TRBV7-9	TGTGCCAGCAGCTCCTCACAGGGGAACATTCAGTACTTC	CASSSSQGNIQYF
15	TRBJ2-5	many	TRBD1	TRBV5-4	TGTGCCAGCAGCCCGCCGGGACAGGGGGGAGAGACCCAGTACTTC	CASSPPGQGGETQYF
14	TRBJ1-4	medium-sized	TRBD1	TRBV5-8	TGTGCCAGCAGCTTCGGGACAGGAAATGAAAAACTGTTTTTT	CASSFGTGNEKLFF
15	TRBJ2-2	medium-sized	TRBD1	TRBV19	TGTGCCAGTAGTAGACAGGGGGGTGTTCCCGGGGAGCTGTTTTTT	CASSRQGGVPGELFF
13	TRBJ2-1	many	-	TRBV7-9	TGTGCCAGCAGCTTAGTTCCGGGAAATGAGCAGTTCTTC	CASSLVPGNEQFF
13	TRBJ1-1	medium-sized	-	TRBV27	TGTGCCAGCAGTTCCCAACAGGGAACTGAAGCTTTCTTT	CASSSQQGTEAFF
11	TRBJ2-7	many	-	TRBV19	TGTGCCAGTGGACAGTCCTACGAGCAGTACTTC	CASGQSYEQYF
17	TRBJ1-2	many	TRBD1	TRBV9	TGTGCCAGCAGCGTAGAGGGACAGGGGAGGCAGGGCTATGGCTACACCTTC	CASSVEGQGRQGYGYTF
15	TRBJ2-3	many	-	TRBV5-1	TGCGCCAGCAGCTTGGGCAGGGGAATCACAGATACGCAGTATTTT	CASSLGRGITDTQYF
18	TRBJ1-1	medium-sized	-	TRBV5-1	TGCGCCAGCAGCGTTGGTCTGGGGGCGCAGGCGGGGAACACTGAAGCTTTCTTT	CASSVGLGAQAGNTEAFF